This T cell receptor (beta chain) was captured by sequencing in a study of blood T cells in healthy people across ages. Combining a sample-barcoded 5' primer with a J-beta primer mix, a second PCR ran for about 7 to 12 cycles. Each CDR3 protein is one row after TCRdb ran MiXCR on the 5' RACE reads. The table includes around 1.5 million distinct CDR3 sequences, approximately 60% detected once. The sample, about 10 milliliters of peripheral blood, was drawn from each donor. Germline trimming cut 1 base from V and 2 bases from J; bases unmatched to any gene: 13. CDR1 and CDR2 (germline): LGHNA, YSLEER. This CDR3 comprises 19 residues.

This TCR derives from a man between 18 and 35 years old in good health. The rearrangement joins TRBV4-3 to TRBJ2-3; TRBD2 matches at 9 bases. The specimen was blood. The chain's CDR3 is CASSQGAGGPPLHTDTQYF. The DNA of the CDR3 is TGCGCCAGCAGCCAAGGAGCGGGGGGCCCCCCACTACACACAGATACGCAGTATTTT.